This TCR beta chain derives from a study of blood T cell repertoires in COVID-19. Study in general: In each case, the material was cDNA or gDNA derived from T cells, B-cell-depleted T cells, or PBMCs.

The table came from immunoSEQ multiplex PCR; TCRdb's copy has only in-frame clones and leaves some out. The sample consists of approximately 500,000 clones, 70% to 90% of them appearing once. This CDR3 has 17 residues. Recruitment covered 20 to 25 US areas and drew participants whose ages spanned roughly 18 to 100 years. Allocation to cohorts depended on clinical history reported by the participants. Before being deemed recovered, Cohort 3 donors had two negative PCRs, clearance, or symptom resolution. This rearrangement joins TRBV21-1 to TRBJ2-4; the table's D call, TRBD2, was not checked against the DNA. TRBV21-1 is a pseudogene locus. The clonotype comes from a woman between 40 and 50 years old who had recovered from COVID-19. The sample was PBMCs or T cells enriched from blood (not recorded which). CDR3 in amino acids: CASSKGFGGLAKNIQYF. As DNA, the CDR3 is TGTGCCAGCAGCAAAGGATTTGGGGGACTAGCCAAAAACATTCAGTACTTC.